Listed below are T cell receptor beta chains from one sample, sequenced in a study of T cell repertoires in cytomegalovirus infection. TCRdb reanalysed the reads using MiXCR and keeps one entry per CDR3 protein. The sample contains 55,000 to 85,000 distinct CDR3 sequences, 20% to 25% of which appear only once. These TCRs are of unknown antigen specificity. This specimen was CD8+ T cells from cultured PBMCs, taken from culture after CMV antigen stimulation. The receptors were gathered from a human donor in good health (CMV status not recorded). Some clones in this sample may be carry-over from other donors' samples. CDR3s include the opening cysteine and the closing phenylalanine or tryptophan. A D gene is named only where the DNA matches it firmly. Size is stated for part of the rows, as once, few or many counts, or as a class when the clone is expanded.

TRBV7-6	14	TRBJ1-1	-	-	TGTGCCAGCAGCTCTGGGACCGGGGCCATGAAAGCTTTCTTT	CASSSGTGAMKAFF
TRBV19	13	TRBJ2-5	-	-	TGTGCCAGTAGTAGGGGACTTTTCGAGACCCAGTACTTC	CASSRGLFETQYF
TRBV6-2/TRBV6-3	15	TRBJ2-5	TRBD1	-	TGTGCCAGCAGCCTCCGGGACAGGGAAGGAGAGACCCAGTACTTC	CASSLRDREGETQYF
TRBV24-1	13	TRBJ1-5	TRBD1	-	TGTGCCACCAGCACAGGGGGCAATCAGCCCCAGCATTTT	CATSTGGNQPQHF
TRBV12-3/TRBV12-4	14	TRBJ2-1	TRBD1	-	TGTGCCAGCAGTTTTTCGGCAGGGGGCTATGAGCAGTTCTTC	CASSFSAGGYEQFF
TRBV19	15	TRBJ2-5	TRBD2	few	TGTGCCAGTAGTGCTTCGACTAGCTGGGGGGAGACCCAGTACTTC	CASSASTSWGETQYF
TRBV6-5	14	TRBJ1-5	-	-	TGTGCCAGCAGTTACTCCTCAGGGACCCAGCCCCAGCATTTT	CASSYSSGTQPQHF
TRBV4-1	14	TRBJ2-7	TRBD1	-	TGCGCCAGCAGCCAGGGACAGGGGGCCCACGAGCAGTACTTC	CASSQGQGAHEQYF
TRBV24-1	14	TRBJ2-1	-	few	TGTGCCACCAGTGGGCGGGCAGGCTACAATGAGCAGTTCTTC	CATSGRAGYNEQFF
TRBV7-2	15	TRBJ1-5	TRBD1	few	TGTGCCAGCAGCTCTCCCGGGGACAGGGATCAGCCCCAGCATTTT	CASSSPGDRDQPQHF
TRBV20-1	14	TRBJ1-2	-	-	TGCAGTGCTAGAGACCGGGGCGGAAGCTATGGCTACACCTTC	CSARDRGGSYGYTF
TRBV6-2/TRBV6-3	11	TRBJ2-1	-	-	TGTGCCAGCAGTTACTGGTGGTTTATGGTCTTC	CASSYWWFMVF